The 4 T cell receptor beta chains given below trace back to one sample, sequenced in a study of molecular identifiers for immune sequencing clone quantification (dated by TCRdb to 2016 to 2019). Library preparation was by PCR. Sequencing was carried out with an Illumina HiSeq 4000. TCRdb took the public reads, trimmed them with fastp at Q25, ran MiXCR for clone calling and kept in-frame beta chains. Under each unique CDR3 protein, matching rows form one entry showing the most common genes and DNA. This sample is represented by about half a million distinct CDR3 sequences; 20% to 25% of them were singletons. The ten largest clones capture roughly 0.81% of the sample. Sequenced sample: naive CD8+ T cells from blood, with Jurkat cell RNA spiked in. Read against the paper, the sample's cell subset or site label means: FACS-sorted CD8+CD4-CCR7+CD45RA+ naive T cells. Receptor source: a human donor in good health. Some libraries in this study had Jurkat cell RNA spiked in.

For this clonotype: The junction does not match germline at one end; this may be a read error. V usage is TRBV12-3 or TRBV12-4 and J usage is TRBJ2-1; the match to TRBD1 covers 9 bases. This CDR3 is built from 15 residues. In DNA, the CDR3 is TGTGCCAGCAGTTCAGGGACAGGGATAAGAAATGAGCGGTTCTTC. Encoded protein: CASSSGTGIRNERFF.

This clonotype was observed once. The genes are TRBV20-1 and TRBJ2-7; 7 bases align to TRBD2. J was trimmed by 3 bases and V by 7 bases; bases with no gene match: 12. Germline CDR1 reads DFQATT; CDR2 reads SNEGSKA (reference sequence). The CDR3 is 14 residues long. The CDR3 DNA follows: TGCAGTGTTGAAAGCGGGGAGCTGTACTACGAGCAGTACTTC. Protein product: CSVESGELYYEQYF.

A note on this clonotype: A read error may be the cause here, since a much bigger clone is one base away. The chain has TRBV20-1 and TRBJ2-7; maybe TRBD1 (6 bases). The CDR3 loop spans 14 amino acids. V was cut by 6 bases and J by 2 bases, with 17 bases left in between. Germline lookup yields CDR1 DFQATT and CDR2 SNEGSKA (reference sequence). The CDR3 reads CSAPLRDKPYEQYF. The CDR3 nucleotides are TGCAGTGCACCCCTCCGGGACAAGCCCTACGAGCAGTACTTC.

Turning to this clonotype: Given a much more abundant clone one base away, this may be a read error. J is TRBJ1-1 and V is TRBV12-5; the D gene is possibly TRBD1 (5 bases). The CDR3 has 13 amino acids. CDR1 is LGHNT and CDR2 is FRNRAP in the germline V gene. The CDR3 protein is CASGLPGSPEASF. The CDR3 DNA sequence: TGTGCTAGTGGTTTGCCAGGGTCCCCTGAAGCTTCCTTT.